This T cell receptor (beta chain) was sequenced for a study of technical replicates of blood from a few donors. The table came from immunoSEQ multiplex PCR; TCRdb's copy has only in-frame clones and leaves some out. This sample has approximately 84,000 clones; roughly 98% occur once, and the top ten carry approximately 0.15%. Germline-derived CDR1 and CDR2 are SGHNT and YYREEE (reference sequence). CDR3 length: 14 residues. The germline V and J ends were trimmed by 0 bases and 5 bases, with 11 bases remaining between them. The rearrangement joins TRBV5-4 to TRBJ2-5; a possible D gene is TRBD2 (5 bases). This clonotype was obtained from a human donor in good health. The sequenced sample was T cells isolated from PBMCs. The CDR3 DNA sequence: TGTGCCAGCAGCTTGGTAACTAGTTTTGAGACCCAGTACTTC. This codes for CASSLVTSFETQYF.